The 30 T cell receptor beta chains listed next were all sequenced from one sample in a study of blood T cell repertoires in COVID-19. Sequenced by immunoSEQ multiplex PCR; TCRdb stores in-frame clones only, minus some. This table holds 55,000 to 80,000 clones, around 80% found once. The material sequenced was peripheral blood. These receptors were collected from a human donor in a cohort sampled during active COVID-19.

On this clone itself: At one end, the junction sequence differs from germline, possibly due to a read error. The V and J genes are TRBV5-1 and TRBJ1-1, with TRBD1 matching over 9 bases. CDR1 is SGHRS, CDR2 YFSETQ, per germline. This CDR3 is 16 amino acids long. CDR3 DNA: TGCGCCAGCAGCCCATCCGGGACAGGGTGGAACGCTGAAGCTTTCTTT. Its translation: CASSPSGTGWNAEAFF.

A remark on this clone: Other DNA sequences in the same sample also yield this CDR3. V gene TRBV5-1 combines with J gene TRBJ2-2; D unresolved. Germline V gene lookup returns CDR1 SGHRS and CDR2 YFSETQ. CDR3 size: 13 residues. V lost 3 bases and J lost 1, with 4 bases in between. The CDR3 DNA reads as TGCGCCAGCAGCTCCGGGAACACCGGGGAGCTGTTTTTT. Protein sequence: CASSSGNTGELFF.

CDR3 nucleotide sequence: TGTGCCAGCAGCTTGCAAGGAGATAGCAATCAGCCCCAGCATTTT. It specifies CASSLQGDSNQPQHF. The chain couples TRBV12-1 to TRBJ1-5. TRBV12-1 is reported as a pseudogene. The CDR3 has 15 residues.

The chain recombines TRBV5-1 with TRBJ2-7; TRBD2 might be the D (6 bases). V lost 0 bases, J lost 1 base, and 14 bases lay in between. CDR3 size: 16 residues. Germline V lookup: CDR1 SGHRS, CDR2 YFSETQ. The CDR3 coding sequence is TGCGCCAGCAGCTTGGTTCCTAGCGAGATTTCCTACGAGCAGTACTTC. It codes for CASSLVPSEISYEQYF.

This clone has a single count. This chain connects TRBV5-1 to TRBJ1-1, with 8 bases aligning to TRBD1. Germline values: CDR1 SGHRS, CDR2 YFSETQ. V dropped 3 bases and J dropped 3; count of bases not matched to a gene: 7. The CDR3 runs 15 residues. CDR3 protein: CASSWDGQGDTEAFF. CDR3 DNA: TGCGCCAGCAGCTGGGATGGACAGGGCGACACTGAAGCTTTCTTT.

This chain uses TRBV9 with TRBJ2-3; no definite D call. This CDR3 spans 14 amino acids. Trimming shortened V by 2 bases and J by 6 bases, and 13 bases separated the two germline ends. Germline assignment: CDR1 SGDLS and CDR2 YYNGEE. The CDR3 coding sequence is TGTGCCAGCAGCGTCAGATCAGTGGCTGATACGCAGTATTTT. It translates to CASSVRSVADTQYF.

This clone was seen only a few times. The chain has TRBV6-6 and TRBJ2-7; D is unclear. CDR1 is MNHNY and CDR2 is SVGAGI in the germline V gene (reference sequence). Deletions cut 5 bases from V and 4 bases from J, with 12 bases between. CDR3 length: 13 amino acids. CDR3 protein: CASSGSEKYEQYF. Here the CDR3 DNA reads TGTGCCAGCAGTGGTTCAGAAAAGTACGAGCAGTACTTC.

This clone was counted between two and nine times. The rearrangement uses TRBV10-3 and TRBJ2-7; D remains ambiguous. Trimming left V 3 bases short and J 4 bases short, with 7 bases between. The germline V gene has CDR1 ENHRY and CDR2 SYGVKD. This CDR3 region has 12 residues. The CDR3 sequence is CAISDGEYEQYF. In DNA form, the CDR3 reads TGTGCCATCAGTGATGGAGAGTACGAGCAGTACTTC.

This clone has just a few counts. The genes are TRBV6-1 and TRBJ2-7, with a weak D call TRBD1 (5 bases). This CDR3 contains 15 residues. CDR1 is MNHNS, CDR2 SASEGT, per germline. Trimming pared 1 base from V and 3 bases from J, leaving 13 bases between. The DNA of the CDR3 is TGTGCCAGCAGTGAAGAGGTGGGAAGGGGCTACGAGCAGTACTTC. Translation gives CASSEEVGRGYEQYF.

The CDR3 DNA follows: TGTGCCAGCAGCGGACTCGATAACACCGGGGAGCTGTTTTTT. Its translation is CASSGLDNTGELFF. The chain is built from TRBV5-6 and TRBJ2-2; a possible D gene is TRBD2 (5 bases). Germline assignment: CDR1 SGHDT and CDR2 YYEEEE. The CDR3 contains 14 residues. Trimming took 4 bases from V and 2 from J, leaving 9 bases between them.

CDR3 DNA sequence: TGTGCCAGCACCGGACAGGGGGTCTATGGCTACACCTTC. It codes for CASTGQGVYGYTF. The chain links TRBV6-5 to TRBJ1-2; 10 nucleotides agree with TRBD1. The CDR3 loop spans 13 amino acids. Germline V gene data show CDR1 as MNHEY and CDR2 as SVGAGI. J gave up 4 bases and V 7 bases, and 3 bases lay outside the gene matches.

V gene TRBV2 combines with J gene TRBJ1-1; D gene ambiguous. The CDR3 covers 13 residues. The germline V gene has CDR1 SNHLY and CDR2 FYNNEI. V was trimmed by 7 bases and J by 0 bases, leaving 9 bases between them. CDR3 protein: CASNKQLNTEAFF. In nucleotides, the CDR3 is TGTGCCAGCAATAAACAGCTGAACACTGAAGCTTTCTTT.

The CDR3 spells CATSRALGADYGYTF. CDR3 DNA sequence: TGTGCCACCAGCAGAGCTTTGGGGGCGGACTATGGCTACACCTTC. The J gene is TRBJ1-2, the V gene TRBV15; D perhaps matches TRBD1 (6 bases). V gave up 1 base and J gave up 3 bases, with 12 bases separating them. The CDR3 has 15 amino acids. Germline V CDR1 and CDR2: LNHNV, YYDKDF (reference sequence).

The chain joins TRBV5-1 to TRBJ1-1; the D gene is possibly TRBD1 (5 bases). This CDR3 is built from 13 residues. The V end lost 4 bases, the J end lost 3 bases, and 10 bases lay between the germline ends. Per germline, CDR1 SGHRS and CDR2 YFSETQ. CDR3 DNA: TGCGCCAGCAGCAGAGAAGGGGACACTGAAGCTTTCTTT. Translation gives CASSREGDTEAFF.

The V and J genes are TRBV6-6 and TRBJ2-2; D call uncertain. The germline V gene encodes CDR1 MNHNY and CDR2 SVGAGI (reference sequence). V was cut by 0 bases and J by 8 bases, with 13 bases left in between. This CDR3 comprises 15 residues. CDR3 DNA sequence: TGTGCCAGCAGTTACTCGAGTCGGGTCTTGGGGGAGCTGTTTTTT. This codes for CASSYSSRVLGELFF.

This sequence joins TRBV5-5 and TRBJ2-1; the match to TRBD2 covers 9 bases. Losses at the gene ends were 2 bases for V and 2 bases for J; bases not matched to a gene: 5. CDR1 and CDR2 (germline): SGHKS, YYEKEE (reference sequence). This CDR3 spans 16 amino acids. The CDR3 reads CASSFSGGPPYNEQFF. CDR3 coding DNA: TGTGCCAGCAGCTTTAGCGGGGGCCCCCCCTACAATGAGCAGTTCTTC.

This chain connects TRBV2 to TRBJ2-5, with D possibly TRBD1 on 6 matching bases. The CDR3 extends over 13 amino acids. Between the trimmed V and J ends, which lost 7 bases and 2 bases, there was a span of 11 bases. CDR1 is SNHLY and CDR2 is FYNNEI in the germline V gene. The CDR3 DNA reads TGTGCCAGCACAGGGGTGGAGCAAGAGACCCAGTACTTC. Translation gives CASTGVEQETQYF.

The CDR3 sequence: CATGDREGYTF. The CDR3 bases are TGTGCCACCGGGGACAGGGAGGGCTACACCTTC. This chain connects TRBV10-3 to TRBJ1-2; TRBD1 agrees at 9 bases. The V and J ends lost 10 bases and 8 bases, in that order; junction bases with no gene match: 5. In germline, CDR1 is ENHRY, CDR2 SYGVKD. This CDR3 is built from 11 residues.

CDR3 in DNA: TGTGCCAGCAGTGAACTAGGCAGATACTCACCCCTCCACTTT. Its translation: CASSELGRYSPLHF. The chain couples TRBV2 to TRBJ1-6; no clear D gene. Germline CDR1 reads SNHLY; CDR2 reads FYNNEI. The CDR3 is 14 residues long. Trimming stripped 2 bases from V and 10 bases from J, with 12 bases between.

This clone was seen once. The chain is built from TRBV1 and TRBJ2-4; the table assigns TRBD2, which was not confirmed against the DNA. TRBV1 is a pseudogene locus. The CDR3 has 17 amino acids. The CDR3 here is CTSSQERREGAKNIQYF. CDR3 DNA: TGCACCAGCAGCCAAGAGCGGCGGGAGGGGGCCAAAAACATTCAGTACTTC.

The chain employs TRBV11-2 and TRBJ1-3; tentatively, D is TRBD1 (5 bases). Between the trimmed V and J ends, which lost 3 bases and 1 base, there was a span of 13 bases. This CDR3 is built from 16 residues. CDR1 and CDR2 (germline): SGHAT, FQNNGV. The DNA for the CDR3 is TGTGCCAGCAGCTTCGGGGGGACGGCGTCTGGAAACACCATATATTTT. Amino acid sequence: CASSFGGTASGNTIYF.

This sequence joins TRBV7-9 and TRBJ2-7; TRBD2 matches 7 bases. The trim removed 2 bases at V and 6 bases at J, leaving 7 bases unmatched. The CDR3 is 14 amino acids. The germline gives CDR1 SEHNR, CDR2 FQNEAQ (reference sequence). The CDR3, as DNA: TGTGCCAGCAGCTTATGGCCTGGCGGGGGCGAGCAGTACTTC. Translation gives CASSLWPGGGEQYF. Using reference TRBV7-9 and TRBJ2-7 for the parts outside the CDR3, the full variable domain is DTGVSQNPRHKITKRGQNVTFRCDPISEHNRLYWYRQTLGQGPEFLTYFQNEAQLEKSRLLSDRFSAERPKGSFSTLEIQRTEQGDSAMYLCASSLWPGGGEQYFGPGTRLTVT.

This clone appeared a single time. For the CDR3, the DNA is TGTGCCAGCAGTTTTGCTAGATTAGAGACCCAGTACTTC. Translated: CASSFARLETQYF. The chain is built from TRBV12-3 or TRBV12-4 and TRBJ2-5; D not resolved. The CDR3 has 13 amino acids. V was pared by 3 bases and J by 4 bases, with 9 bases between.

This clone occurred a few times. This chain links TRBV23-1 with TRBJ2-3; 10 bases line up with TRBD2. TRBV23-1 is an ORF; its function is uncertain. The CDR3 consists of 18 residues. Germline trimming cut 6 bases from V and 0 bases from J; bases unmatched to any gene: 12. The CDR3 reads CASSGGTSGDLSTDTQYF. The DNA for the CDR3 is TGCGCCAGCAGCGGGGGAACTAGCGGGGACCTTAGCACAGATACGCAGTATTTT.

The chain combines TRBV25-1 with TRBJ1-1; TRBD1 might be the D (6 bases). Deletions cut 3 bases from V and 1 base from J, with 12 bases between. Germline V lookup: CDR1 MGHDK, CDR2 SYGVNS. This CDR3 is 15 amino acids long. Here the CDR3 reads CASSEHRVENTEAFF. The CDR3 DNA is TGTGCCAGCAGTGAGCACAGGGTTGAGAACACTGAAGCTTTCTTT. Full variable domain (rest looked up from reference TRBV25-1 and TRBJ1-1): EADIYQTPRYLVIGTGKKITLECSQTMGHDKMYWYQQDPGMELHLIHYSYGVNSTEKGDLSSESTVSRIRTEHFPLTLESARPSHTSQYLCASSEHRVENTEAFFGQGTRLTVV.

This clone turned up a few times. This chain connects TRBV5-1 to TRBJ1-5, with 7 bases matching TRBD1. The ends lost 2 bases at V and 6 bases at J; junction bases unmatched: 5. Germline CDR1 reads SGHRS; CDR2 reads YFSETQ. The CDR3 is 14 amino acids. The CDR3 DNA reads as TGCGCCAGCAGCTTTATGCAGGGGGGTCAGCCCCAGCATTTT. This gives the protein CASSFMQGGQPQHF.

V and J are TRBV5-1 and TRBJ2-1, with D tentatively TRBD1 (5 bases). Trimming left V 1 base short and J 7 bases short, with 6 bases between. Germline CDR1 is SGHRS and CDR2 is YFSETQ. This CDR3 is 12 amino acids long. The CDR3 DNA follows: TGCGCCAGCAGCTTGCCAGGGAATGAGCAGTTCTTC. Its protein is CASSLPGNEQFF.

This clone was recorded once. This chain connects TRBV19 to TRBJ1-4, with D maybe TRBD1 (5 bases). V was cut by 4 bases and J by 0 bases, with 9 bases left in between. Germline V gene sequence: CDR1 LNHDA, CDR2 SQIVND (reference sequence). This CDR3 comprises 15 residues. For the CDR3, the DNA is TGTGCCAGTAGTACCAGGGCTTCAACTAATGAAAAACTGTTTTTT. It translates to CASSTRASTNEKLFF.

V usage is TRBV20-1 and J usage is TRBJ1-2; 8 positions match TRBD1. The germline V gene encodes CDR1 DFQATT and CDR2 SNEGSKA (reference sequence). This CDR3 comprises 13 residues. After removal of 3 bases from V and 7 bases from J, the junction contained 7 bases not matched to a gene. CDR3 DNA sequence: TGCAGTGCTAGTGTCCAGGGGGCTGGTGGCTACACCTTC. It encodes CSASVQGAGGYTF.

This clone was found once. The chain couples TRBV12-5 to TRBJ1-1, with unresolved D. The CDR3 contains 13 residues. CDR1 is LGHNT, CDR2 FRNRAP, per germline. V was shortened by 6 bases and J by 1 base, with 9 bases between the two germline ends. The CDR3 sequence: CASGASGNTEAFF. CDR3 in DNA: TGTGCTAGTGGCGCATCGGGGAACACTGAAGCTTTCTTT. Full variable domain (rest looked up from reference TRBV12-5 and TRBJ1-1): DARVTQTPRHKVTEMGQEVTMRCQPILGHNTVFWYRQTMMQGLELLAYFRNRAPLDDSGMPKDRFSAEMPDATLATLKIQPSEPRDSAVYFCASGASGNTEAFFGQGTRLTVV.